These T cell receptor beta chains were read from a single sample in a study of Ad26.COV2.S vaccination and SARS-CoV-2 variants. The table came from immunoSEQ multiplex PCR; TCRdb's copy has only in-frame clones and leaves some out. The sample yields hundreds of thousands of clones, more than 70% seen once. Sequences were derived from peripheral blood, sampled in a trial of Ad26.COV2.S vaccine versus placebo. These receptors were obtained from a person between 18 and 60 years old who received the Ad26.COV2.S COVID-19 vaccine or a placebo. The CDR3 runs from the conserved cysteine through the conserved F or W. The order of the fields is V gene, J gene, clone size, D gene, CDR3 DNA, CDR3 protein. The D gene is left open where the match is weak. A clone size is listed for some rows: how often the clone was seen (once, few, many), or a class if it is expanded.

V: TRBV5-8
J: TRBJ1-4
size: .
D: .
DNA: TGTGCCAGCAGTAAACCTGACAGGACAACTAATGAAAAACTGTTTTTT
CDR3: CASSKPDRTTNEKLFF

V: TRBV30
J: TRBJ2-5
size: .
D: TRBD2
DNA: TGTGCCTGGACCGGTACTAGCGGGAGTGAGACCCAGTACTTC
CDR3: CAWTGTSGSETQYF

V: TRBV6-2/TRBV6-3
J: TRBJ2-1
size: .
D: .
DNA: TGTGCCAGCAGTTACGCGGGCAACCCCTACAATGAGCAGTTCTTC
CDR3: CASSYAGNPYNEQFF

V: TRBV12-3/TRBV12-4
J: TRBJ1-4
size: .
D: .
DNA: TGTGCCAGCAGTTTGGGGGCCGGGGAAAAACTGTTTTTT
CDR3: CASSLGAGEKLFF

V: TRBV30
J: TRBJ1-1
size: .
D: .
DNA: TGTGCCTGGAGTGGGGCATCCGTTGAAGCTTTCTTT
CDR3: CAWSGASVEAFF

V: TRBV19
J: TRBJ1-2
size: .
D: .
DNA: TGTGCCAGTAGTCTCGGGTCAGCCGGGTACAAGGGCTACACCTTC
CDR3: CASSLGSAGYKGYTF

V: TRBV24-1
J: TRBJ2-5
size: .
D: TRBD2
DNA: TGTGCCACCAGTGATTTTGGCGGGAGGGTGGAGACCCAGTACTTC
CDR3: CATSDFGGRVETQYF

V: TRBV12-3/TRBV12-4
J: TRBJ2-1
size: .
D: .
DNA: TGTGCCAGCAGTTTCAACGCGGTTGAGCAGTTCTTC
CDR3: CASSFNAVEQFF

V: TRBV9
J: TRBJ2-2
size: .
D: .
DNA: TGTGCCAGCAGGTCAGGGGCCGGGGAGCTGTTTTTT
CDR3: CASRSGAGELFF

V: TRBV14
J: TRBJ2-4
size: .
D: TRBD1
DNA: TGTGCCAGCAGCCCGGGACAGAAACTAGCCAAAAACATTCAGTACTTC
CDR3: CASSPGQKLAKNIQYF

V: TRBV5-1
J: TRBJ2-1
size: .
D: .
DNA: TGCGCCAGCAGCTTGGCCGGGACCAATAATGAGCAGTTCTTC
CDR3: CASSLAGTNNEQFF

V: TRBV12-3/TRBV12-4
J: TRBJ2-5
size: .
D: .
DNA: TGTGCCAGCAGTTTGGGGAGGACCCAGTACTTC
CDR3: CASSLGRTQYF

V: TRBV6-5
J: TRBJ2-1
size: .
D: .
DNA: TGTGCCAGCAGTAGTATTCTTATGGAGTTCTTC
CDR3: CASSSILMEFF

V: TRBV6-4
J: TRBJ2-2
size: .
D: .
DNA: TGTGCCAGCACCGAGGGGACATTGACCGGGGAGCTGTTTTTT
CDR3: CASTEGTLTGELFF

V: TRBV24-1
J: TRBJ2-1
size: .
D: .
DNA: TGTGCCACCAGTGACCGGGGGTTCAATGAGCAGTTCTTC
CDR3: CATSDRGFNEQFF

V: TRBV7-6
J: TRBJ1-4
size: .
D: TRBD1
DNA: TGTGCCAGCAGCTTAACGAATCCAAAACAGGGGCGGCATGAAAAACTGTTTTTT
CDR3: CASSLTNPKQGRHEKLFF

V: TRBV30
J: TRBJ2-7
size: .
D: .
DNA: TGTGCCTGGTCCGGTGGTCTTGTAAACGAGCAGTACTTC
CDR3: CAWSGGLVNEQYF

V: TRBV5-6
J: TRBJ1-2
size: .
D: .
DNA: TGTGCCAGCAGCTTGGTGGGAATTGACTATGGCTACACCTTC
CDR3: CASSLVGIDYGYTF

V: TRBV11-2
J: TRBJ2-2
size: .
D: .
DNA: TGTGCCAGCAGCTTAGGTTTGGGGAGCACCGGGGAGCTGTTTTTT
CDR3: CASSLGLGSTGELFF

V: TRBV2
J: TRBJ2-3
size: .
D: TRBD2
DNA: TGTGCCAGTAGGGTAGCGGGATCTGAGTTTTTT
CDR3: CASRVAGSEFF

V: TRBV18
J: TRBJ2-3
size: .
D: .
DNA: TGTGCCAGCTCACCTACCGGGGGCACAGATACGCAGTATTTT
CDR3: CASSPTGGTDTQYF

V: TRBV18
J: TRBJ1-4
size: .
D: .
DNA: TGTGCCAGCTCACGGACCCGGGACGCAAATGAAAAACTGTTTTTT
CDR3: CASSRTRDANEKLFF

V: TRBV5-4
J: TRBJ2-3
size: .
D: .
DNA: TGTGCCAGCAGCTTGGCGGGGCGGAGCCGCACAGATACGCAGTATTTT
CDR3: CASSLAGRSRTDTQYF

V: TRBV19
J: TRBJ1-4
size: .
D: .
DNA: TGTGCCAGTAGGGACGGCTTTCGTGAAAAACTGTTTTTT
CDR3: CASRDGFREKLFF

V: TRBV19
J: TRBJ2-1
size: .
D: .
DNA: TGTGCCAGTAGCCAGCTAGTCCACAATGAGCAGTTCTTC
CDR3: CASSQLVHNEQFF

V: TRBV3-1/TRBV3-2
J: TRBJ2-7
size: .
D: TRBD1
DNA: TGTGCCAGCAGCTCACGGGACAGGGGCTACGAGCAGTACTTC
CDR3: CASSSRDRGYEQYF

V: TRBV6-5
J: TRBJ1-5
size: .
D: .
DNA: TGTGCCAGCGGAGAAAGGAGCAATCAGCCCCAGCATTTT
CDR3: CASGERSNQPQHF

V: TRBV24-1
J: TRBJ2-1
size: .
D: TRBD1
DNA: TGTGCCACCAGTGATTTTAGTGTGGGACAGGCGAGGAGTGAGCAGTTCTTC
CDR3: CATSDFSVGQARSEQFF

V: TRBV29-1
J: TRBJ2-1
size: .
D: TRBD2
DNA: TGCAGCGTTGGGGGGGCTAGCGGGAGTTACCACAATGAGCAGTTCTTC
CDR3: CSVGGASGSYHNEQFF

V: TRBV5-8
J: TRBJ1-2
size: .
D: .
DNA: TGTGCCAGCAGCCCTTCGTGGCAGGGGAGTAACTATGGCTACACCTTC
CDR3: CASSPSWQGSNYGYTF

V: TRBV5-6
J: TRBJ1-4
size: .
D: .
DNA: TGTGCCAGCAGCTTGAATCCAGGGGCAAGTGAAAAACTGTTTTTT
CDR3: CASSLNPGASEKLFF

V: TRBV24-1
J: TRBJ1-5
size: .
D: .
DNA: TGTGCCACCTCCGTGGGCGGCAATCAGCCCCAGCATTTT
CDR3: CATSVGGNQPQHF

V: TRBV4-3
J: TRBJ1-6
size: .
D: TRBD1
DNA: TGCGCCAGCAGCCAAGCTACCGGGACAGGGAATTCACCCCTCCACTTT
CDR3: CASSQATGTGNSPLHF

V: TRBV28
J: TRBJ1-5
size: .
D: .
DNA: TGTGCCAGCAGCGGTGCGGGGCTGGTAAATCAGCCCCAGCATTTT
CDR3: CASSGAGLVNQPQHF

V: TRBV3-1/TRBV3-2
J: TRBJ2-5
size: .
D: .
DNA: TGTGCCAGCAGCCCCCCGAGGCAGTTCCAAGAGACCCAGTACTTC
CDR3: CASSPPRQFQETQYF

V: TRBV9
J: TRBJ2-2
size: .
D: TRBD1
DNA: TGTGCCAGCAGCACAGGGGACACCGGGGAGCTGTTTTTT
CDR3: CASSTGDTGELFF

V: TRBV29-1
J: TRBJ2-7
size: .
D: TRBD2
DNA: TGCAGCGTTAGAACTAGCGGGGCTTACGAGCAGTACTTC
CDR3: CSVRTSGAYEQYF

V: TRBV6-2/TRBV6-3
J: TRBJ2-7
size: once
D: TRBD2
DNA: TGTGCCAGCAGTTACTCTTCGGGAGCGGGAGTGTTCTACGAGCAGTACTTC
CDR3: CASSYSSGAGVFYEQYF

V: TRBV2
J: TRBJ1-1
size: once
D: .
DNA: TGTGCCAGCAGTCACGAGGGGCTGGGCACTGAAGCTTTCTTT
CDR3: CASSHEGLGTEAFF

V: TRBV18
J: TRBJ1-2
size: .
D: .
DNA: TGTGCCAGCTCACCCGACAGGAGCTTGGGCTACACCTTC
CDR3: CASSPDRSLGYTF

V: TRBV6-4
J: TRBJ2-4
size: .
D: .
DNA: TGTGCCAGCATAGGACTTGACAAAAACATTCAGTACTTC
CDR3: CASIGLDKNIQYF

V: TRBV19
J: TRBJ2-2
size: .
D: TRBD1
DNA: TGTGCCAGTAGTATAGATCCCCGACAGGGCACCGGGGAGCTGTTTTTT
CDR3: CASSIDPRQGTGELFF

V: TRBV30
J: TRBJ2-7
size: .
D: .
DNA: TGTGCCTGGAGCGCACGACATCACCCCACCTACGAGCAGTACTTC
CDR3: CAWSARHHPTYEQYF

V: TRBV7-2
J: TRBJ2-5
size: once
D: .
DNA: TGTGCCAGCAGCCTCCGGACTCAAGAGACCCAGTACTTC
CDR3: CASSLRTQETQYF

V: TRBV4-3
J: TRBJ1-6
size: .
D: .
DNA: TGCGCCAGCAGCCAGGTCGCCGGGCAGGGTTATTCACCCCTCCACTTT
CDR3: CASSQVAGQGYSPLHF

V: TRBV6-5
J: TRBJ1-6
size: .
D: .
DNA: TGTGCCAGCAACCAAGGGGAGGGAGGCGGTTCACCCCTCCACTTT
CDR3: CASNQGEGGGSPLHF

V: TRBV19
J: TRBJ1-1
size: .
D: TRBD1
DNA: TGTGCCAGTAGTTTAGAGACAGGGATGAACACTGAAGCTTTCTTT
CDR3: CASSLETGMNTEAFF

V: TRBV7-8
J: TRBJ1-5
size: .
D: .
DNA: TGTGCCAGCAGCAGGAGCAATCAGCCCCAGCATTTT
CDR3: CASSRSNQPQHF

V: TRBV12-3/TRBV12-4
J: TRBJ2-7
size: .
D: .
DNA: TGTGCCAGCAAACTGGGCAGTGCGTACGAGCAGTACTTC
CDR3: CASKLGSAYEQYF

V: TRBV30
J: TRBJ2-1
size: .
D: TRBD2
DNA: TGTGCCTGGAGTGTACTCGGGGGGGCCTCGGGGTTCTTC
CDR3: CAWSVLGGASGFF

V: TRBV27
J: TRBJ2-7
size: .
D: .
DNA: TGTGCCAGCAGTTTATCGATGGTGGACGAGCAGTACTTC
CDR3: CASSLSMVDEQYF

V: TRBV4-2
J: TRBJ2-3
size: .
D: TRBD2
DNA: TGTGCCAGCAGCCAAGACCTAGCGGGGGGTTCAGATACGCAGTATTTT
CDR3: CASSQDLAGGSDTQYF

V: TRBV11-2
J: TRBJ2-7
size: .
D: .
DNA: TGTGCCAGCAGCTTATCCTCCTACGAGCAGTACTTC
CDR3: CASSLSSYEQYF

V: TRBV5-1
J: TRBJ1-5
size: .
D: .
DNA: TGCGCCAGCAGCTTGAATCCGGGGGATAGCAATCAGCCCCAGCATTTT
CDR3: CASSLNPGDSNQPQHF

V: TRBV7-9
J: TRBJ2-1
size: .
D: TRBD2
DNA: TGTGCCAGCAGTGCCCGGCCAAAGGGAGGGAATGAGCAGTTCTTC
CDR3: CASSARPKGGNEQFF

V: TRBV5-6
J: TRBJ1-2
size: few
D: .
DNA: TGTGCCAGCAGCCGGGGGGCCGGCGCCTATGGCTACACCTTC
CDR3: CASSRGAGAYGYTF

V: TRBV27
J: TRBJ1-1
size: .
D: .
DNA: TGTGCCAGCAGTTACAGAGGGAACACTGAAGCTTTCTTT
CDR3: CASSYRGNTEAFF